This T cell receptor (beta chain) was profiled in a study of blood T cells in healthy people across ages. Study-level findings and limits: Diversity estimates drawn from one million T cells were deemed underestimates. Per million T cells, the diversity of TCR beta decreased roughly linearly as age advanced. A greater number of naive CD4+ cells and higher diversity distinguished long-lived donors from aged donors.

Primers used in a second PCR of roughly 7 to 12 cycles were a sample-barcoded 5' primer and a J-beta primer mix. TCRdb redid the calling of the 5' RACE reads with MiXCR, one entry per CDR3 protein. The table lists around 600,000 distinct CDR3 sequences, around 50% of them singletons. Of note for this clonotype: What it recognizes is unknown.

Isolation of PBMCs gave at least 6.5 million cells per sample. The CDR3 length is 14 residues. V was shortened by 3 bases and J by 15 bases, with 21 bases between the two germline ends. CDR1 is MNHEY, CDR2 SVGEGT, per germline. Sequences were obtained from blood. The clonotype was recovered from an elderly man in good health. The chain joins TRBV6-2 or TRBV6-3 to TRBJ2-1, with a possible D match to TRBD1 (5 bases). The CDR3 sequence is CASSYASRVAWGFF. The CDR3 DNA reads as TGTGCCAGCAGTTATGCAAGCAGGGTGGCCTGGGGGTTCTTC.